Described below is a single T cell receptor beta chain sequence and its context. The data belong to a study of memory CD4+ T cells and cytomegalovirus serostatus. Germline assignment: CDR1 SGHRS and CDR2 YFSETQ. The CDR3 runs 13 residues. Trimming cost V 0 bases and J 10 bases, with 13 bases left between them. Single viable CD3+CD4+CD8-CD45RO+ cells were sorted as the memory CD4+ T cells. Sequencing was performed with immunoSEQ multiplex PCR; in TCRdb, only in-frame clones are kept and a portion is missing. There are 55,000 to 75,000 clones in the sample; around 86% occur only once, and more than 0.8% lies in the top ten.

V is TRBV5-1 and J is TRBJ1-1; tentatively, D is TRBD1 (5 bases). The TCR comes from an adult in good health and CMV-seronegative. The material sequenced was memory CD4+ T cells from blood. DNA for the CDR3: TGCGCCAGCAGCTTGGGGACCGGGACGACAGCTTTCTTT. It yields the protein CASSLGTGTTAFF.